The 25 T cell receptor beta chains reported below all come from one sample, sequenced in a study of shared clonotypes between healthy human individuals. TCRdb keeps only in-frame clones here, not all; method: immunoSEQ multiplex PCR. Counted here are hundreds of thousands of clones, about 74% occurring once; the ten biggest clones make up 1.5% to 2%. The material sequenced was memory CD4+ T cells sorted from blood. The sample's subset: CD45RA-negative fraction. The receptors derive from a woman in her 30s in good health.

The chain combines TRBV9 with TRBJ1-3; perhaps TRBD1 as D (5 bases). The CDR3 covers 16 residues. Germline V gene sequence: CDR1 SGDLS, CDR2 YYNGEE. Trimming took 4 bases from V and 0 from J, leaving 14 bases between them. This chain's CDR3 is CASSTGTAFSGNTIYF. The CDR3 DNA reads as TGTGCCAGCAGCACGGGGACGGCTTTCTCTGGAAACACCATATATTTT.

V gene TRBV30 combines with J gene TRBJ2-3, with 11 bases matching TRBD2. Germline-derived CDR1 and CDR2 are GTSNPN and SVGIG (reference sequence). The V and J ends lost 8 bases and 4 bases, in that order; junction bases with no gene match: 8. The CDR3 consists of 14 residues. This CDR3 is CAQKLAGVSDTQYF. In DNA, the CDR3 is TGTGCCCAGAAACTAGCGGGAGTATCAGATACGCAGTATTTT.

This chain links TRBV28 with TRBJ2-5; weak D call: TRBD1 (5 bases). The J call may be mistaken, given a closer DNA end match to TRBJ2-7. Germline lookup yields CDR1 MDHEN and CDR2 SYDVKM. This CDR3 region has 14 residues. The CDR3 coding sequence is TGTGCCAGCAGTTCTGAACCCGACAGCTACGAGCAGTACTTC. Protein product: CASSSEPDSYEQYF.

The V call is TRBV5-1, the J call TRBJ1-1, with TRBD1 matching 9 bases. V was clipped by 4 bases and J by 6 bases; unmatched bases: 7. This CDR3 spans 14 amino acids. Germline CDR1 reads SGHRS; CDR2 reads YFSETQ. The CDR3 region is CASSTGGTGSEAFF. CDR3 DNA: TGCGCCAGCAGCACGGGAGGGACAGGGTCTGAAGCTTTCTTT. Using reference TRBV5-1 and TRBJ1-1 for the parts outside the CDR3, the full variable domain is KAGVTQTPRYLIKTRGQQVTLSCSPISGHRSVSWYQQTPGQGLQFLFEYFSETQRNKGNFPGRFSGRQFSNSRSEMNVSTLELGDSALYLCASSTGGTGSEAFFGQGTRLTVV.

This clone was counted between two and nine times. The J gene is TRBJ1-2, the V gene TRBV10-3; 9 nucleotides match TRBD1. The CDR3 is 15 amino acids. CDR1 and CDR2 (germline): ENHRY, SYGVKD. V was clipped by 3 bases and J by 2 bases; unmatched bases: 4. CDR3 in DNA: TGTGCCATCAGTGAACCGGACAGGGGCAACTATGGCTACACCTTC. This encodes CAISEPDRGNYGYTF.

This clone was recorded only once. The chain has TRBV5-6 and TRBJ2-6; D is perhaps TRBD1 (5 bases). Trimming stripped 1 base from V and 4 bases from J, with 12 bases between. Germline V gene sequence: CDR1 SGHDT, CDR2 YYEEEE. The CDR3 contains 16 residues. The CDR3 loop is CASSLISGSGANVLTF. The CDR3 DNA reads TGTGCCAGCAGCTTGATCTCAGGGTCCGGGGCCAACGTCCTGACTTTC. Variable domain in full (rest from reference TRBV5-6 and TRBJ2-6): DAGVTQSPTHLIKTRGQQVTLRCSPKSGHDTVSWYQQALGQGPQFIFQYYEEEERQRGNFPDRFSGHQFPNYSSELNVNALLLGDSALYLCASSLISGSGANVLTFGAGSRLTVL.

The table lists this clone with a count of one. V gene TRBV6-1 combines with J gene TRBJ2-7; no clear D. From germline, CDR1 is MNHNS and CDR2 SASEGT. Trimming took 5 bases from V and 0 from J, leaving 5 bases between them. The CDR3 extends over 12 amino acids. CDR3 coding DNA: TGTGCCAGCAGTCACCTCTCCTACGAGCAGTACTTC. Its protein is CASSHLSYEQYF.

V usage is TRBV4-2 and J usage is TRBJ2-3; TRBD1 matches 8 bases. V was clipped by 8 bases and J by 1 base; unmatched bases: 2. CDR3 length: 13 residues. The germline V gene has CDR1 LGHNA and CDR2 YNFKEQ. The CDR3 loop reads CASSGQGTDTQYF. In nucleotides, the CDR3 is TGTGCCAGCTCGGGACAGGGCACAGATACGCAGTATTTT.

This chain links TRBV11-2 with TRBJ2-5; 8 nucleotides align to TRBD2. This CDR3 region has 12 residues. Germline V gene lookup returns CDR1 SGHAT and CDR2 FQNNGV. V shed 4 bases, J shed 7 bases, and the junction held 2 bases outside the gene matches. The CDR3 nucleotides are TGTGCCAGCAGCTCCGGGGGGGTGACCCAGTACTTC. Its protein is CASSSGGVTQYF.

The chain employs TRBV27 and TRBJ1-5; 7 positions agree with TRBD1. The CDR3 sequence is 17 residues long. The V and J ends lost 6 bases and 1 base, in that order; junction bases with no gene match: 12. Germline assignment: CDR1 MNHEY and CDR2 SMNVEV (reference sequence). CDR3 sequence (DNA): TGTGCCAGCAGGACAGGGCAGGGGCGGAAAAGCAATCAGCCCCAGCATTTT. This gives the protein CASRTGQGRKSNQPQHF.

Concerning this clone: This is likely an artifact of a read error, given a far larger clone one base away. Other DNA sequences of this sample code for an identical CDR3. This chain connects TRBV6-5 to TRBJ1-3; the D is unclear. Germline CDR1 and CDR2: MNHEY and SVGAGI. The CDR3 is 13 residues long. The ends were cut back, 5 bases at V and 2 bases at J, with 7 bases in the middle. CDR3: CASSADAGNTIYF. The CDR3 DNA follows: TGTGCCAGCAGTGCCGACGCTGGAAACACCATATATTTT.

The chain joins TRBV11-2 to TRBJ1-2; no clear D gene. Germline loops: CDR1 SGHAT, CDR2 FQNNGV. CDR3 length: 15 residues. Deletions cut 6 bases from V and 5 bases from J, with 19 bases between. The CDR3 DNA sequence: TGTGCCAGCAGGGACCGCCGCGCGGGAGCGTATGGCTACACCTTC. This codes for CASRDRRAGAYGYTF.

Comments on this clone: The sample contains more than one DNA sequence encoding this CDR3. The gene calls are TRBV27 and TRBJ1-1; 8 bases align to TRBD1. The junction had 8 bases not matched to a gene; V was cut back by 6 bases and J by 5 bases. CDR3 length: 14 residues. CDR1 MNHEY and CDR2 SMNVEV come from the germline V gene (reference sequence). The CDR3 coding sequence is TGTGCCAGCAGCCCCGGACAGGGATGGACTGAAGCTTTCTTT. Translation: CASSPGQGWTEAFF.

This clone was detected many times. The CDR3 nucleotides are TGTGCCAGCTCACCATTCGGACAGAGTGAAGCTTTCTTT. Protein product: CASSPFGQSEAFF. The chain combines TRBV18 with TRBJ1-1; possible D gene TRBD1, 6 bases. This CDR3 has 13 residues. CDR1 is KGHSH, CDR2 LQKENI, per germline. V was cut by 2 bases and J by 7 bases, with 11 bases left in between.

The rearrangement uses TRBV9 and TRBJ2-5, with 10 bases matching TRBD2. There are 18 residues in the CDR3. Trimming cost V 0 bases and J 0 bases; bases outside gene matches: 8. In germline, CDR1 is SGDLS, CDR2 YYNGEE. This CDR3 is CASSVGLAGVLDQETQYF. The CDR3 bases are TGTGCCAGCAGCGTAGGGCTAGCGGGAGTCTTAGACCAAGAGACCCAGTACTTC.

V is TRBV27 and J is TRBJ2-6, with a weak D call TRBD2 (6 bases). Germline CDR1 is MNHEY and CDR2 is SMNVEV (reference sequence). The CDR3 loop spans 18 amino acids. Trimming removed 5 bases from V and 0 bases from J, with 17 bases in between. DNA for the CDR3: TGTGCCAGCAGTCGAGGACTATTTCCCCTCTCTGGGGCCAACGTCCTGACTTTC. Protein: CASSRGLFPLSGANVLTF. Full variable domain (remainder filled in from reference TRBV27 and TRBJ2-6): EAQVTQNPRYLITVTGKKLTVTCSQNMNHEYMSWYRQDPGLGLRQIYYSMNVEVTDKGDVPEGYKVSRKEKRNFPLILESPSPNQTSLYFCASSRGLFPLSGANVLTFGAGSRLTVL.

This clone has ten or more counts. The chain couples TRBV28 to TRBJ1-6; tentative D call: TRBD1 (6 bases). The germline gives CDR1 MDHEN, CDR2 SYDVKM. This CDR3 has 15 amino acids. The V and J ends lost 2 bases and 9 bases respectively, with 14 bases between them. The CDR3 spells CASSLGGQQSSPLHF. Here the CDR3 DNA reads TGTGCCAGCAGTTTAGGGGGCCAGCAGAGTTCACCCCTCCACTTT.

The chain is built from TRBV11-2 and TRBJ1-3, with a weak D call TRBD1 (6 bases). This CDR3 spans 16 amino acids. The germline gives CDR1 SGHAT, CDR2 FQNNGV. The germline V and J ends were trimmed by 1 base and 0 bases, with 10 bases remaining between them. The CDR3 DNA follows: TGTGCCAGCAGCTTAGTTTCAGGGGACTCTGGAAACACCATATATTTT. It yields the protein CASSLVSGDSGNTIYF.

This chain links TRBV18 with TRBJ1-2; the match to TRBD1 covers 10 bases. CDR1 and CDR2 from the germline V gene are KGHSH and LQKENI. After removal of 2 bases from V and 7 bases from J, the junction contained 4 bases not matched to a gene. The CDR3 consists of 14 residues. CDR3 region: CASSPGTGDGGYTF. Written as DNA, the CDR3 is TGTGCCAGCTCACCAGGGACAGGGGATGGTGGCTACACCTTC. Combining the CDR3 with reference TRBV18 and TRBJ1-2 gives the whole variable domain NAGVMQNPRHLVRRRGQEARLRCSPMKGHSHVYWYRQLPEEGLKFMVYLQKENIIDESGMPKERFSAEFPKEGPSILRIQQVVRGDSAAYFCASSPGTGDGGYTFGSGTRLTVV.

The genes are TRBV11-3 and TRBJ1-5; D is ambiguous. CDR3 size: 18 residues. Trimming took off 0 bases at V and 5 bases at J, with 20 bases between the two ends. Germline values: CDR1 SGHNT, CDR2 YENEEA. The CDR3: CASSLDPGSPGEDQPQHF. CDR3 nucleotides: TGTGCCAGCAGCTTAGATCCGGGCAGCCCTGGAGAAGATCAGCCCCAGCATTTT.

This clone was seen a handful of times. This could be a read error, since a much larger clone is one nucleotide away. Other DNA variants within this sample encode the same CDR3. This chain uses TRBV28 with TRBJ1-5, with no clear D. The CDR3 runs to 10 residues. The germline V and J ends were trimmed by 5 bases and 4 bases, with 0 bases remaining between them. Germline V gene lookup returns CDR1 MDHEN and CDR2 SYDVKM. DNA for the CDR3: TGTGCCAGCAGTAATCAGCCCCAGCATTTT. Its protein is CASSNQPQHF. Combining the CDR3 with reference TRBV28 and TRBJ1-5 gives the whole variable domain DVKVTQSSRYLVKRTGEKVFLECVQDMDHENMFWYRQDPGLGLRLIYFSYDVKMKEKGDIPEGYSVSREKKERFSLILESASTNQTSMYLCASSNQPQHFGDGTRLSIL.

This chain links TRBV5-1 with TRBJ2-5, with a possible D match to TRBD1 (6 bases). V lost 6 bases, J lost 0 bases, and 12 bases lay in between. CDR3 length: 14 residues. Germline V lookup: CDR1 SGHRS, CDR2 YFSETQ. The CDR3 DNA is TGCGCCAGCACGCCCGGGACACACCAAGAGACCCAGTACTTC. Amino acid sequence: CASTPGTHQETQYF.

This rearrangement joins TRBV25-1 to TRBJ2-2, with 8 nucleotides matching TRBD1. V dropped 7 bases and J dropped 1; count of bases not matched to a gene: 5. Germline V gene data show CDR1 as MGHDK and CDR2 as SYGVNS. The CDR3 has 15 amino acids. CDR3 in amino acids: CASTPGTGNTGELFF. The CDR3 region has the DNA TGTGCCAGCACCCCCGGGACAGGGAACACCGGGGAGCTGTTTTTT.

This clone occurred many times. CDR3 nucleotides: TGCGCCAGCAGCACTGGGAGTGCGGCTAATGAAAAACTGTTTTTT. Translated: CASSTGSAANEKLFF. The genes are TRBV5-1 and TRBJ1-4; D gene unclear. The germline CDR1 and CDR2 sequences are SGHRS and YFSETQ. V gave up 4 bases and J gave up 3 bases, with 13 bases separating them. The CDR3 length is 15 residues.

This clone has only a few counts. The chain combines TRBV30 with TRBJ2-5; weak D call: TRBD2 (5 bases). The germline V gene encodes CDR1 GTSNPN and CDR2 SVGIG (reference sequence). This CDR3 has 15 residues. Trimming stripped 0 bases from V and 1 base from J, with 12 bases between. The CDR3, as DNA: TGTGCCTGGAGTGTACGAGACTACATCCAAGAGACCCAGTACTTC. Translation gives CAWSVRDYIQETQYF.